These 3 T cell receptor beta chains were all obtained from the same sample, sequenced in a study of shared clonotypes between healthy human individuals. Naive CD8 populations comprised CD45RO-negative cells positively selected for CCR7, excluding terminally differentiated effector memory CD45RA+ cells. Sequencing used immunoSEQ multiplex PCR; TCRdb keeps in-frame clones, though not all of them. The sample contains about 2,200,000 clones, approximately 94% of which appear only once. The sample was naive CD8+ T cells from PBMCs. Receptor source: a man younger than 35 in good health. Some clones in this sample may be carry-over from other donors' samples.

The rearrangement joins TRBV28 to TRBJ2-7, with 15 bases aligning to TRBD2. This CDR3 has 21 amino acids. Germline CDR1 reads MDHEN; CDR2 reads SYDVKM. After removal of 3 bases from V and 4 bases from J, the junction contained 19 bases not matched to a gene. CDR3 DNA: TGTGCCAGCAGTTTTTTCGGTGGGTTGATTCCGGGACTAGCGGGAGGTTACGAGCAGTACTTC. Translated, it gives CASSFFGGLIPGLAGGYEQYF.

Comment on this clone: The sample holds other DNA sequences that translate to the same CDR3. The gene calls are TRBV9 and TRBJ2-3; 9 nucleotides align to TRBD1. The germline gives CDR1 SGDLS, CDR2 YYNGEE. Losses at the gene ends were 0 bases for V and 6 bases for J; bases not matched to a gene: 5. The CDR3 runs 15 residues. DNA for the CDR3: TGTGCCAGCAGCGTAGCGGGGACAGGGTCGGATACGCAGTATTTT. Translation: CASSVAGTGSDTQYF.

Notes on this clone: This sample also contains other DNA sequences that code for the same CDR3. CDR3 DNA: TGCGCCAGCAGCCGTGACAGTTACAATGAGCAGTTCTTC. It yields the protein CASSRDSYNEQFF. The chain links TRBV4-1 to TRBJ2-1; tentative D call: TRBD1 (5 bases). Germline V gives CDR1 MGHRA, CDR2 YSYEKL. Trimming left V 4 bases short and J 4 bases short, with 8 bases between. The CDR3 loop spans 13 amino acids.